Below, 3 T cell receptor beta chains from the same sample are listed, as sequenced in a study of blood T cell repertoires in COVID-19. Assay: immunoSEQ multiplex PCR; the TCRdb copy retains only in-frame clones and omits some. The sample has approximately 94,000 clones; around four fifths are singletons. Sequencing input: peripheral blood. These receptor sequences come from a woman between 70 and 85 years old with acute or convalescent COVID-19.

CDR3: CASLRTSDGELFF. As DNA, the CDR3 is TGTGCCAGCCTTCGGACATCGGACGGGGAGCTGTTTTTT. The chain joins TRBV2 to TRBJ2-2, with D possibly matching TRBD1 (5 bases). V was clipped by 8 bases and J by 7 bases, with 14 bases between them. Looked up from germline, CDR1 is SNHLY and CDR2 is FYNNEI. The CDR3 runs to 13 residues.

The rearrangement uses TRBV29-1 and TRBJ2-3; TRBD2 matches 10 bases. CDR1 and CDR2 from the germline V gene are SQVTM and ANQGSEA. V was pared by 8 bases and J by 5 bases, with 13 bases of the junction left unmatched. The CDR3 contains 15 residues. The CDR3 nucleotides are TGCAGCCCCCTGATGGGAGCGGGGGGGCTAGATACGCAGTATTTT. It specifies CSPLMGAGGLDTQYF.

The V gene is TRBV7-3, the J gene TRBJ2-1; D is ambiguous. Germline lookup yields CDR1 SGHTA and CDR2 FQGTGA. The CDR3 extends over 14 amino acids. Trimming cost V 0 bases and J 10 bases, with 13 bases left between them. The CDR3 reads CASSLTNGVEEQFF. CDR3 DNA: TGTGCCAGCAGCTTAACGAATGGAGTGGAGGAGCAGTTCTTC.